A selection of T cell receptor beta chains follows, all from one sample in a study of T cells in tumors after PD-1 blockade. TCRdb keeps only in-frame clones here, not all; method: immunoSEQ multiplex PCR. The repertoire holds 45,000 or so clones, with around 85% as singletons. The input for sequencing was PBMCs, taken before anti-PD-1 therapy. These receptor sequences come from a human donor with advanced basal cell or squamous cell carcinoma (not recorded which). Both conserved end residues are part of each CDR3. The D gene is left open where the match is weak. Expanded clones are given a class, and other clones once, few, many or no size at all.

clone_size | j_call | v_call | d_call | cdr3_aa | cdr3_nt
. | TRBJ2-7 | TRBV10-3 | TRBD1 | CAISESGQELYEQYF | TGTGCCATCAGTGAGTCGGGACAGGAGTTGTACGAGCAGTACTTC
. | TRBJ2-3 | TRBV19 | . | CASSTWTILKGDTQYF | TGTGCCAGTAGTACGTGGACTATTCTCAAGGGAGATACGCAGTATTTT
. | TRBJ2-5 | TRBV4-2 | . | CASSQQGGGGETQYF | TGTGCCAGCAGCCAGCAGGGGGGGGGCGGGGAGACCCAGTACTTC
. | TRBJ1-2 | TRBV10-1 | . | CASSANRDIGNYGYTF | TGCGCCAGCAGTGCAAACCGGGACATAGGGAACTATGGCTACACCTTC
. | TRBJ2-2 | TRBV27 | TRBD2 | CASSKGLAGLSWTGELFF | TGTGCCAGCAGTAAGGGACTAGCGGGCCTAAGTTGGACCGGGGAGCTGTTTTTT
. | TRBJ2-3 | TRBV14 | . | CASSVGDTQYF | TGTGCCAGCAGCGTCGGCGATACGCAGTATTTT
. | TRBJ2-1 | TRBV6-5 | . | CASSGTGPLEQFF | TGTGCCAGCAGCGGGACGGGGCCTCTTGAGCAGTTCTTC
. | TRBJ2-3 | TRBV5-4 | TRBD2 | CASRPLAGEITDTQYF | TGTGCCAGCAGACCTCTAGCGGGCGAAATCACAGATACGCAGTATTTT
few | TRBJ2-1 | TRBV2 | TRBD2 | CASRGTSGAGAYEQFF | TGTGCCAGCAGAGGGACTAGCGGGGCCGGTGCATATGAGCAGTTCTTC
. | TRBJ2-7 | TRBV28 | . | CASSKDRYEQYF | TGTGCCAGCAGCAAAGACAGGTACGAGCAGTACTTC
. | TRBJ2-2 | TRBV2 | . | CASKRTVTGELFF | TGTGCCAGCAAACGGACAGTCACCGGGGAGCTGTTTTTT
few | TRBJ1-6 | TRBV4-1 | TRBD1 | CASSQDRGNSPLHF | TGCGCCAGCAGTCAGGACAGGGGCAATTCACCCCTCCACTTT
. | TRBJ2-3 | TRBV4-1 | . | CASSQDPLAPPTQYF | TGCGCCAGCAGCCAAGATCCGTTGGCGCCCCCAACGCAGTATTTT
. | TRBJ2-4 | TRBV19 | TRBD1 | CASSIIGQGLAKNIQYF | TGTGCCAGTAGTATTATAGGACAGGGACTAGCCAAAAACATTCAGTACTTC
. | TRBJ2-7 | TRBV6-2/TRBV6-3 | TRBD2 | CASSYSGWAGGSYEQYF | TGTGCCAGCAGTTACTCTGGCTGGGCGGGGGGCTCCTACGAGCAGTACTTC
. | TRBJ1-6 | TRBV12-3/TRBV12-4 | . | CASSLTVSPLHF | TGTGCCAGCAGTCTGACAGTTTCACCCCTCCACTTT
. | TRBJ2-2 | TRBV27 | . | CASSPQATEGGELFF | TGTGCCAGCAGTCCTCAGGCGACCGAAGGCGGGGAGCTGTTTTTT
. | TRBJ2-3 | TRBV3-1/TRBV3-2 | TRBD2 | CASSHPTSGGADTQYF | TGTGCCAGCAGCCATCCGACTAGCGGGGGGGCGGATACGCAGTATTTT
. | TRBJ2-5 | TRBV12-3/TRBV12-4 | . | CASGTQGMGTQYF | TGTGCCAGCGGTACCCAGGGGATGGGGACCCAGTACTTC
. | TRBJ1-3 | TRBV5-6 | . | CASSQGYTIYF | TGTGCCAGCAGCCAGGGCTACACCATATATTTT
. | TRBJ2-1 | TRBV3-1/TRBV3-2 | TRBD2 | CASSLSSSGRGYYEQFF | TGTGCCAGCAGCCTGAGCTCTAGCGGGAGAGGCTACTATGAGCAGTTCTTC
. | TRBJ1-5 | TRBV19 | . | CASSTTGRVWSNQPQHF | TGTGCCAGTAGCACTACAGGGAGGGTTTGGAGCAATCAGCCCCAGCATTTT
. | TRBJ2-3 | TRBV19 | TRBD1 | CASSLLTIRDRDKDTQYF | TGTGCCAGTAGTCTACTTACGATACGGGACAGGGATAAAGATACGCAGTATTTT
. | TRBJ2-3 | TRBV2 | . | CASNLATDTQYF | TGTGCCAGCAACCTAGCAACAGATACGCAGTATTTT
few | TRBJ2-2 | TRBV6-5 | TRBD1 | CASSFRQGAGELFF | TGTGCCAGCAGTTTCCGACAGGGGGCCGGGGAGCTGTTTTTT
. | TRBJ1-1 | TRBV25-1 | . | CASVGRGLNTEAFF | TGTGCCAGCGTAGGGAGAGGCTTGAACACTGAAGCTTTCTTT
. | TRBJ2-1 | TRBV7-2 | TRBD2 | CASSLPPGGMQFF | TGTGCCAGCAGCTTACCCCCGGGAGGGATGCAGTTCTTC
. | TRBJ2-1 | TRBV7-9 | TRBD2 | CASSPGLVISSYNEQFF | TGTGCCAGCAGCCCCGGACTAGTCATTAGCTCCTACAATGAGCAGTTCTTC
. | TRBJ1-1 | TRBV28 | . | CASTPFGGTEAFF | TGTGCCAGCACCCCGTTCGGGGGCACTGAAGCTTTCTTT
. | TRBJ2-7 | TRBV5-4 | TRBD2 | CASSSAGVGEQYF | TGTGCCAGCAGCTCCGCGGGGGTCGGCGAGCAGTACTTC
. | TRBJ2-3 | TRBV6-1 | TRBD2 | CASSEAVLGGGITDTQYF | TGTGCCAGCAGTGAAGCGGTGTTGGGGGGGGGTATCACAGATACGCAGTATTTT
. | TRBJ1-5 | TRBV4-2 | TRBD1 | CASSHPGQQNQPQHF | TGTGCCAGCAGCCACCCGGGACAGCAAAATCAGCCCCAGCATTTT
once | TRBJ2-1 | TRBV19 | . | CASSGRERNEQFF | TGTGCCAGTAGTGGCAGGGAGCGTAATGAGCAGTTCTTC
. | TRBJ2-7 | TRBV11-1 | TRBD1 | CASSPDRGPYEQYF | TGTGCCAGCAGCCCAGACAGGGGACCCTACGAGCAGTACTTC
. | TRBJ1-5 | TRBV2 | . | CASTQLSNQPQHF | TGTGCCAGCACACAGCTTAGCAATCAGCCCCAGCATTTT
. | TRBJ2-3 | TRBV5-1 | . | CASSLADSGGRWDTQYF | TGCGCCAGCAGCTTGGCTGATTCTGGGGGTCGTTGGGATACGCAGTATTTT
. | TRBJ1-5 | TRBV2 | . | CASSEVAGASQPQHF | TGTGCCAGCAGTGAAGTTGCAGGGGCGAGCCAGCCCCAGCATTTT
. | TRBJ2-3 | TRBV5-5 | . | CASRQRDTQYF | TGTGCCAGCAGACAGAGAGATACGCAGTATTTT
once | TRBJ1-5 | TRBV28 | . | CASNLRGAGAEGQPQHF | TGTGCCAGCAACTTAAGGGGAGCGGGGGCTGAGGGTCAGCCCCAGCATTTT
once | TRBJ1-6 | TRBV20-1 | TRBD1 | CSASEMGQGQMALHF | TGCAGTGCTAGTGAGATGGGACAGGGGCAGATGGCCCTCCACTTT
. | TRBJ2-1 | TRBV21-1 | . | CATRFHRTEISYNEQFF | TGTGCCACCCGATTCCATAGGACAGAGATCTCCTACAATGAGCAGTTCTTC
. | TRBJ2-3 | TRBV7-8 | . | CASSLASSADTQYF | TGTGCCAGCAGCTTAGCAAGCAGCGCAGATACGCAGTATTTT
. | TRBJ1-1 | TRBV5-1 | . | CASSLSGLNTEAFF | TGCGCCAGCAGCTTGTCGGGGCTGAACACTGAAGCTTTCTTT
. | TRBJ1-2 | TRBV18 | . | CASSPRGDGGYTF | TGTGCCAGCTCACCACGGGGGGACGGCGGCTACACCTTC
. | TRBJ2-7 | TRBV24-1 | . | CATSDPTGNYEQYF | TGTGCCACCAGTGACCCAACAGGGAACTACGAGCAGTACTTC
few | TRBJ2-7 | TRBV19 | TRBD1 | CASSRDRERSEQYF | TGTGCCAGTAGTCGGGACAGGGAACGAAGCGAGCAGTACTTC
. | TRBJ2-7 | TRBV28 | TRBD1 | CASQTPGQGGEQYF | TGTGCCAGCCAGACACCGGGACAGGGGGGCGAGCAGTACTTC
. | TRBJ2-5 | TRBV24-1 | TRBD1 | CATSGPGQGGSETQYF | TGTGCCACCAGCGGGCCAGGACAGGGGGGGTCGGAGACCCAGTACTTC
. | TRBJ2-7 | TRBV5-5 | TRBD1 | CASSLVGTGGYEQYF | TGTGCCAGCAGCTTGGTTGGGACAGGGGGTTACGAGCAGTACTTC
large | TRBJ2-1 | TRBV29-1 | . | CSVEERVSSYNEQFF | TGCAGCGTTGAGGAGCGGGTGAGCTCCTACAATGAGCAGTTCTTC
. | TRBJ2-5 | TRBV5-1 | . | CASSPGTRQETQYF | TGCGCCAGCAGCCCCGGGACAAGACAAGAGACCCAGTACTTC
. | TRBJ2-1 | TRBV29-1 | . | CSVARGGWGDEQFF | TGCAGCGTCGCAAGGGGAGGCTGGGGGGATGAGCAGTTCTTC
few | TRBJ2-5 | TRBV7-8 | . | CASSEPGPPQETQYF | TGTGCCAGCAGCGAGCCGGGACCCCCACAAGAGACCCAGTACTTC
few | TRBJ1-2 | TRBV9 | . | CASSPPPRTCGYTF | TGTGCCAGCAGCCCCCCTCCACGGACTTGTGGCTACACCTTC